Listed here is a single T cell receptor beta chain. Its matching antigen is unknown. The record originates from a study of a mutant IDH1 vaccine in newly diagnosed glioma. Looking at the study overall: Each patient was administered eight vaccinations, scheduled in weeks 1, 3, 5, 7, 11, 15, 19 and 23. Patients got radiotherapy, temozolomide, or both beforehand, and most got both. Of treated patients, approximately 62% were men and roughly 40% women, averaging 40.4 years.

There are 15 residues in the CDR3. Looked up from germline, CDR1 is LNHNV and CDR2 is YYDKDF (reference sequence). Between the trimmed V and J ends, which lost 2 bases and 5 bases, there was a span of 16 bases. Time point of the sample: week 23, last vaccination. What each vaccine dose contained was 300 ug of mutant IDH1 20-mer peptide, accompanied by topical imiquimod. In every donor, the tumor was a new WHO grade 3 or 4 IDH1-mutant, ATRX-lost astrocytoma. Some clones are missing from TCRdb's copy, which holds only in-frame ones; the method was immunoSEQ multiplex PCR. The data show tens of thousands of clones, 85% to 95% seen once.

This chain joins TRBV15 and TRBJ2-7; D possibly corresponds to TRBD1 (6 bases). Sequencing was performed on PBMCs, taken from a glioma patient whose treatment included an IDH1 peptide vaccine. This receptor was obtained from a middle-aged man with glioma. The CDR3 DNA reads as TGTGCCACCAGCAGATTGAACAGGGAATCCCACGAGCAGTACTTC. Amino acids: CATSRLNRESHEQYF.